One T cell receptor beta chain is described in this entry. Which antigen it targets is not known. No qualities accompany the bases; no much larger clone lies one base away. Each collaborating institution followed its own protocols to collect whole blood in K2EDTA tubes. For TCRbeta analysis, collaborators shipped samples in one of three forms: frozen whole blood, isolated PBMCs, or DNA extracted from either of those sample types. This sample stems from a study of blood T cell repertoires in COVID-19 (dated by TCRdb to about 2020). About the investigation overall: Collaborator samples came from the United States, Italy and Spain and covered acute and convalescent phases of COVID-19. Samples came from the ongoing ImmuneRACE study (first 160 participants) plus 1,254 subjects from 6 global collaborators. The sample metadata nearly always contained a de-identified subject ID, COVID-19 status, age in years and sex. The prospective study material was composed of cDNA or gDNA derived from T cells, B-cell-depleted T cells, or PBMCs. The repertoires were released in a freely available public database meant as a resource for research on the immune response to SARS-CoV-2. The dataset comprised deeply sampled blood TCRbeta repertoires from subjects exposed to, actively infected with, or recovered from COVID-19. Where available, HLA class I and class II types were taken from metadata supplied by the sample provider and were not determined by assay-based typing.

TCRbeta CDR3 regions were amplified from genomic DNA using the immunoSEQ Assay, a bias-controlled multiplex PCR. In the original analysis: Within the assay, amplification of reference gene primers was used to estimate how many nucleated cells each sample contained. To quantify the absolute abundance of each unique TCRbeta CDR3 rearrangement, sequence reads were collapsed and filtered. For each sample, productive Simpson clonality was calculated as the square root of Simpson's diversity index over productive rearrangements. TCRdb retrieved this table from immuneACCESS and kept in-frame rearrangements only. Not all clones are present; in checked studies, unresolved V genes account for under half, and no reason is known for the remainder. The V and J calls and clone size come from that table; D and trimming were worked out from the DNA. Across this sample there are around 200,000 clones, with over 75% seen only once. The ten largest account for 9.5% to 12% of the sample.

From the cysteine up to the phenylalanine, the CDR3 has a length of 14 residues. Only the CDR3 region is kept as DNA, spanning 42 bases read in frame from base 1. Germline trimming: 3 bases from V, 0 bases from J; junction bases outside gene matches: 5. The germline V gene (reference sequence) gives CDR1 as GTSNPN and CDR2 as SVGIG. The paper's findings and limits, for the study overall: The amount of clinical and demographic metadata varied by source and participant and was provided uncurated.

The rearrangement joined TRBV30 to TRBJ2-7, and TRBD1 aligns with 7 junction nucleotides. The TCR sequence derives from a human donor with active or convalescent COVID-19. The donor label of this sample is uncertain. Sequencing was performed on peripheral blood. The CDR3 reads CAWRARGSSYEQYF. The DNA sequence is given as TGTGCCTGGAGAGCCAGGGGGAGCTCCTACGAGCAGTACTTC.